Listed here is a single TCR beta chain. Original handling: Reference gene primer amplification in the assay estimated nucleated cell counts. Sequenced by immunoSEQ multiplex PCR; TCRdb stores in-frame clones only, minus some. V, J and clone size derive from that table, while D and trimming were established from the DNA sequence. Of around 300,000 clones listed, approximately 85% were seen once; the top ten hold approximately 7.5%. The data derive from a study of blood T cell repertoires in COVID-19. On the study more broadly: Samples of COVID-19 (acute and convalescent) were obtained from the United States, Italy and Spain.

CDR1 and CDR2 (germline): WSHSY, SAAADI. V shed 5 bases and J 8 bases; nucleotides not matched to a gene: 8. The CDR3 contains 13 residues. The clonotype originates from a human donor in a cohort sampled during active COVID-19. This chain links TRBV10-2 with TRBJ1-2; TRBD1 matches 7 bases. Sequencing was performed on peripheral blood. The DNA for the CDR3 is TGCGCCAGCAGTTCAGGGGGAATGGAGGGCTACACCTTC. This encodes CASSSGGMEGYTF.